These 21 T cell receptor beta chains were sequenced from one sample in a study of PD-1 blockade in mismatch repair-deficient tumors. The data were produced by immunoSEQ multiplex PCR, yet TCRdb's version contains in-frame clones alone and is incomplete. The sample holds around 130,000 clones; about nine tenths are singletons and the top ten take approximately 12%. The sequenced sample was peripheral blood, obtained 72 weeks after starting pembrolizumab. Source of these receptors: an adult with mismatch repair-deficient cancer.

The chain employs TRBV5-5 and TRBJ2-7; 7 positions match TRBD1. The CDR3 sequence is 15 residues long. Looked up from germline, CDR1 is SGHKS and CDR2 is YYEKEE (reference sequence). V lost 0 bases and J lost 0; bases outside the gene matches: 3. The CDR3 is CASSLGTGFSYEQYF. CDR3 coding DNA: TGTGCCAGCAGCTTGGGGACAGGCTTCTCCTACGAGCAGTACTTC. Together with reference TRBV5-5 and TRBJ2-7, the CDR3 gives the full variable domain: DAGVTQSPTHLIKTRGQQVTLRCSPISGHKSVSWYQQVLGQGPQFIFQYYEKEERGRGNFPDRFSARQFPNYSSELNVNALLLGDSALYLCASSLGTGFSYEQYFGPGTRLTVT.

CDR3 sequence reads: CASSLGGTSRRPDNEQFF. The CDR3 DNA reads as TGCGCCAGCAGCTTGGGGGGGACTAGCAGACGTCCGGACAATGAGCAGTTCTTC. V gene TRBV5-1 combines with J gene TRBJ2-1; 9 nucleotides match TRBD2. The CDR3 contains 18 residues. Trimming cost V 0 bases and J 5 bases; bases outside gene matches: 12. The germline CDR1 and CDR2 sequences are SGHRS and YFSETQ.

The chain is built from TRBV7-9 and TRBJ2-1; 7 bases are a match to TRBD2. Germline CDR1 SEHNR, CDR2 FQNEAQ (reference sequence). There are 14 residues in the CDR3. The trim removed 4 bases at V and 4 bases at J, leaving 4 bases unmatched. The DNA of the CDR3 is TGTGCCAGCAGCTCACGGGACTATTACAATGAGCAGTTCTTC. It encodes CASSSRDYYNEQFF.

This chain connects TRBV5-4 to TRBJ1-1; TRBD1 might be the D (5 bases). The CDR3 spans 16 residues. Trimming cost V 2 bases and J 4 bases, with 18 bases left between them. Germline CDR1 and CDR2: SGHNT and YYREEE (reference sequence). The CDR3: CASSFEGMLGSTEAFF. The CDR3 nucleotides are TGTGCCAGCAGCTTTGAGGGGATGTTAGGGAGCACTGAAGCTTTCTTT.

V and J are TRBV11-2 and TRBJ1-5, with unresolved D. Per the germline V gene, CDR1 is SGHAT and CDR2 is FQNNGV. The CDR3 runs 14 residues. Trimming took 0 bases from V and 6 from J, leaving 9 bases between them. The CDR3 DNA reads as TGTGCCAGCAGCTTAGATCGGGGATTTCAGCCCCAGCATTTT. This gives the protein CASSLDRGFQPQHF.

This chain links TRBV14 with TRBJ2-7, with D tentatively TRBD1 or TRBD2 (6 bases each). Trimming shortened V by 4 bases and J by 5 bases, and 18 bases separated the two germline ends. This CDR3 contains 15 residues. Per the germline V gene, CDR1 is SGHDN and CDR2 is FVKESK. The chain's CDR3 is CASSPRGGWGDEQYF. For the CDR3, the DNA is TGTGCCAGCAGCCCCAGAGGGGGGTGGGGCGACGAGCAGTACTTC.

In DNA, the CDR3 is TGCAGCGTTGGAAGGGGGGAAGAGACCCAGTACTTC. Its protein product is CSVGRGEETQYF. The rearrangement joins TRBV29-1 to TRBJ2-5; perhaps D is TRBD1 or TRBD2 (6 bases each). This CDR3 has 12 residues. V gave up 4 bases and J gave up 3 bases, with 9 bases separating them. CDR1 and CDR2 from the germline V gene are SQVTM and ANQGSEA. Based on the CDR3 plus reference TRBV29-1 and TRBJ2-5, the full variable domain is SAVISQKPSRDICQRGTSLTIQCQVDSQVTMMFWYRQQPGQSLTLIATANQGSEATYESGFVIDKFPISRPNLTFSTLTVSNMSPEDSSIYLCSVGRGEETQYFGPGTRLLVL.

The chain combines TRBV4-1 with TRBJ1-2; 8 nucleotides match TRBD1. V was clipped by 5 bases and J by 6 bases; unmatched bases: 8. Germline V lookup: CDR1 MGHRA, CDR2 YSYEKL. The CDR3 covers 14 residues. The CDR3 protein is CASSTRQGLDGYTF. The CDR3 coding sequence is TGCGCCAGCAGCACCCGACAGGGGCTGGATGGCTACACCTTC.

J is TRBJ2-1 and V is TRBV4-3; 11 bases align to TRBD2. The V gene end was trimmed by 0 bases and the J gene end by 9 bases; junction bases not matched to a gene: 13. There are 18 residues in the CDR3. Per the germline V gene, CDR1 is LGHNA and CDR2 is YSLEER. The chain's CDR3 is CASSQDKLAGGWGTEQFF. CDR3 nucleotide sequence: TGCGCCAGCAGCCAAGATAAGTTAGCGGGAGGGTGGGGCACTGAGCAGTTCTTC.

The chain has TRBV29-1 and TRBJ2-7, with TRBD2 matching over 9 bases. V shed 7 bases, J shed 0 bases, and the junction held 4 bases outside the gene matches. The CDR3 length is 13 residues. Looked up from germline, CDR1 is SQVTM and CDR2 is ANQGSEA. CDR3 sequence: CSALAGSSYEQYF. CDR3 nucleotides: TGCAGCGCGCTAGCGGGGTCCTCCTACGAGCAGTACTTC.

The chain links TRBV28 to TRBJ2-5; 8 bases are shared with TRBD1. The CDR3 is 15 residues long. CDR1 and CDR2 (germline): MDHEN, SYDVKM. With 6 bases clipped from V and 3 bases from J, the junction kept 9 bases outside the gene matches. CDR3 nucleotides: TGTGCCAGCAGGCTAGGACAGGGAGGTAAAGAGACCCAGTACTTC. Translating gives CASRLGQGGKETQYF.

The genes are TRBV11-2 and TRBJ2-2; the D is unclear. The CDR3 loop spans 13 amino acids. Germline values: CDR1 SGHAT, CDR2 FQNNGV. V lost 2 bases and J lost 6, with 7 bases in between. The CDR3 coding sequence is TGTGCCAGCAGCTTACCAATAGCCGGGGAGCTGTTTTTT. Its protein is CASSLPIAGELFF.

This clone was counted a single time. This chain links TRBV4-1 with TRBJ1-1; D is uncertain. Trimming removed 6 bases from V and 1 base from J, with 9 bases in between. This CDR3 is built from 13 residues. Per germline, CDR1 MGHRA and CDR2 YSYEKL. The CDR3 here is CASSASGNTEAFF. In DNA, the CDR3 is TGCGCCAGCAGTGCGTCGGGGAACACTGAAGCTTTCTTT.

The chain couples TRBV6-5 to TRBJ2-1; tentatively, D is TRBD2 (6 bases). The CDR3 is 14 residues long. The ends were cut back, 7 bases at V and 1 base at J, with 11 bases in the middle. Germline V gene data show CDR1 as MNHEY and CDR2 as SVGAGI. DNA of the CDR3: TGTGCCAGCACCGGGGGAAGTTCCTACAATGAGCAGTTCTTC. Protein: CASTGGSSYNEQFF.

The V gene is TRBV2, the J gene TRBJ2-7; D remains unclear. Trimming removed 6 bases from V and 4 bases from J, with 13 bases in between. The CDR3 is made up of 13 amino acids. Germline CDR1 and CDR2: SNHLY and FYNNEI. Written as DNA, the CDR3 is TGTGCCAGCAGAGGTGGCTGGGGTTACGAGCAGTACTTC. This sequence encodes CASRGGWGYEQYF.

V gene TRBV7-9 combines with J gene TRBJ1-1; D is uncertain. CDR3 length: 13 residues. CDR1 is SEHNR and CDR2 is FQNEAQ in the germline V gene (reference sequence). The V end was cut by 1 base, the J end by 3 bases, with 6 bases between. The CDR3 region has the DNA TGTGCCAGCAGCTTAGACGGAGACACTGAAGCTTTCTTT. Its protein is CASSLDGDTEAFF.

The DNA for the CDR3 is TGTGCCAGCAGCTTTTTTCTAGCGGGAGGGCCAGAGACCCAGTACTTC. The encoded protein is CASSFFLAGGPETQYF. This chain joins TRBV13 and TRBJ2-5; 12 nucleotides match TRBD2. Germline V lookup: CDR1 PRHDT, CDR2 FYEKMQ (reference sequence). Trimming removed 3 bases from V and 4 bases from J; junction bases left unmatched: 6. The CDR3 runs 16 residues. Full variable domain (missing parts from reference TRBV13 and TRBJ2-5): AAGVIQSPRHLIKEKRETATLKCYPIPRHDTVYWYQQGPGQDPQFLISFYEKMQSDKGSIPDRFSAQQFSDYHSELNMSSLELGDSALYFCASSFFLAGGPETQYFGPGTRLLVL.

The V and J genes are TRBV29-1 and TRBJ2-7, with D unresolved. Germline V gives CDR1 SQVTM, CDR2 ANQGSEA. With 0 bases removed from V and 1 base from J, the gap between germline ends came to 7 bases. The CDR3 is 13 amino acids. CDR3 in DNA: TGCAGCGTTGAAGATAGGGAATCCTACGAGCAGTACTTC. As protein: CSVEDRESYEQYF.

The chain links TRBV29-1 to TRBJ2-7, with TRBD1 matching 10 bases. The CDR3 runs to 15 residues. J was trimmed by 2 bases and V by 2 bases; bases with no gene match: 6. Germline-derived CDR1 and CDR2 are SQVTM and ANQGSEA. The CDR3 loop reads CSVERGQGGTYEQYF. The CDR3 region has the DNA TGCAGCGTTGAAAGAGGACAGGGGGGCACCTACGAGCAGTACTTC.

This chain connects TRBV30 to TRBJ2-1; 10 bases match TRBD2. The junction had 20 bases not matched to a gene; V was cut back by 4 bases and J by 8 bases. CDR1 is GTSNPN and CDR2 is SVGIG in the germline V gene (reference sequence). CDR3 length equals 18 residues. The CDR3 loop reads CAWKGPSGRSSGYYEQFF. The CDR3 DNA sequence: TGTGCCTGGAAAGGTCCTAGCGGGAGATCTTCAGGGTATTATGAGCAGTTCTTC.

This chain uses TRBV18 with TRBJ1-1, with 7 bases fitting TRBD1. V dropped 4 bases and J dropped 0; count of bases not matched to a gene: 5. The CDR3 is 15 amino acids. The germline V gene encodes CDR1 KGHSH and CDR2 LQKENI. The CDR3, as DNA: TGTGCCAGCTCACAGGGGGCAGTGATGAACACTGAAGCTTTCTTT. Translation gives CASSQGAVMNTEAFF. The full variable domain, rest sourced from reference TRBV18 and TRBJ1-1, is NAGVMQNPRHLVRRRGQEARLRCSPMKGHSHVYWYRQLPEEGLKFMVYLQKENIIDESGMPKERFSAEFPKEGPSILRIQQVVRGDSAAYFCASSQGAVMNTEAFFGQGTRLTVV.